Listed below are T cell receptor beta chains from one sample, sequenced in a study of OX40 agonist ivuxolimab in advanced cancers. The table came from immunoSEQ multiplex PCR; TCRdb's copy has only in-frame clones and leaves some out. The sample carries tens of thousands of clones, approximately 79% recorded once. The specimen was CD4+ or CD8+ T cells sorted from blood, collected in a trial of the OX40 agonist ivuxolimab. The receptors stem from an adult with an advanced solid tumor such as melanoma, head and neck, liver or kidney cancer. Each CDR3 is given with its conserved first and last residue. Expanded clones get a size class; other rows say once, few or many, or leave the size out.

V gene | clone size | CDR3 protein
TRBV11-2 | once | CASRVPGQGVGGLFF
TRBV10-3 | few | CAISPGTGGIADQPQHF
TRBV14 | NA | CASSQDFGTDTEAFF
TRBV12-5 | NA | CASGWDRDQPQHF
TRBV5-6 | once | CASSLGTGYNEQFF
TRBV27 | NA | CASSDAADSSLRGYTF
TRBV10-3 | once | CAISESGQGTAVLSPLHF
TRBV7-9 | once | CASSLPPRLAGVLNEQFF
TRBV19 | NA | CASSIGRSTDTQYF
TRBV5-5 | NA | CASSPAGDRRSGANVLTF
TRBV27 | NA | CASSYNSLRLYEQYF
TRBV5-1 | NA | CASSLAEGSGSTGEQFF
TRBV6-5 | few | CASRPLGGNEKLFF